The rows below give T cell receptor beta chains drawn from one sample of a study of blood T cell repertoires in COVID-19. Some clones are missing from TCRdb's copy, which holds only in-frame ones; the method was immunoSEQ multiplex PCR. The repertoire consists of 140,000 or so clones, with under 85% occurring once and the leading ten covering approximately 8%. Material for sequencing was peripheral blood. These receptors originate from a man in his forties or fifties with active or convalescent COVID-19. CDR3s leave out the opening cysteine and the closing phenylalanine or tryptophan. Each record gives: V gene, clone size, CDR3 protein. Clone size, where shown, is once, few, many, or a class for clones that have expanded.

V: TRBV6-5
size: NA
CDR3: ASRPDRARSSPLH

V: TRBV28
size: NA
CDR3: ASSKTTGYQPQH

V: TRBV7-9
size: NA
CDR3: ASSSSPLADTGELF

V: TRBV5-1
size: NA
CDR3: ASSLVQGAHEQY

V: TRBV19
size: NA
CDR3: ASSSPRRAELGETQY

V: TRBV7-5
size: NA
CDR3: VRSPGLAEGYNEQF

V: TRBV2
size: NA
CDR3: ASSEVAANEQF

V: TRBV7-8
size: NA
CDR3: ASSLPGSPGNEKLF

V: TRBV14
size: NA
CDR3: ASSQDLSTDTQY

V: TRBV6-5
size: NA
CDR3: ASSPDRAGGYT

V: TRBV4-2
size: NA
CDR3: ASSRGSGRAYEQY

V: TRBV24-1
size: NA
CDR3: ATSDRGQGIKGSNQPQH

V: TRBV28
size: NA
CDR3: ASSLGRGRETQY

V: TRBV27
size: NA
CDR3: ASSLTLPSGANVLT

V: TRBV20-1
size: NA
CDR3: SELGTNEQF

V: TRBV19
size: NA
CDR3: ASSIAQRYSNQPQH

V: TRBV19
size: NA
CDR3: ASSIERRAEQY

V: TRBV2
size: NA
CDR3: ASSARTVNTEAF

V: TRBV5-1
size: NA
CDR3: ASSLVRTSTDTQY

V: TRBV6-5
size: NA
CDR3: ASSSLSTDTQY

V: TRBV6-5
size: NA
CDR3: ASSYSLAVETQY

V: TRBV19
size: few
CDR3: ASNLGRGSSYNEQF

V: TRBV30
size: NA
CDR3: AWDLGGLRF

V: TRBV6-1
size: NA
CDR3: ASSDTGANVLT

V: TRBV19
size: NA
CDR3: ASSIWGRDGYT

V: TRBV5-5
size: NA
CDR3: ASSFSTATGELF

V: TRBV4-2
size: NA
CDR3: ASSQEGQLLNYGYT

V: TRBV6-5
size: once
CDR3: ASSYSGTQY

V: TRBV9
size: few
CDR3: ASSGEGEPSGNTIY

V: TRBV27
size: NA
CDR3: ASSFLRSSTDTQY

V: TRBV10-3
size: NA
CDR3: AISESRGRTDSPLH

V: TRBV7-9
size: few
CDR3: ASSPGLAGVYEQY

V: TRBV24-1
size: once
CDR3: ATSDATSGRSSYNEQF

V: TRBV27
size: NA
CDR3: ASSFGLSSNYGYT

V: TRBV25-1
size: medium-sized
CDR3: ASSESRSPLH

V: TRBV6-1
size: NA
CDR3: ASSDWDRGYGYT

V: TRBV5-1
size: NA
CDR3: ASSLTGLAGGSDTQY

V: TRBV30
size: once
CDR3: AWGTGTSLDTQY

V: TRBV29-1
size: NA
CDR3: SVSTSGSYEQF

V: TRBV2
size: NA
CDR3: ASTLDRHMLGTQY

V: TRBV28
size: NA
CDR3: ASSFGGQGAYSEAF

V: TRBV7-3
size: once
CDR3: ASSPALSGPYNEQF

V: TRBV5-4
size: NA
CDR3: ASSTGTSDYEQY

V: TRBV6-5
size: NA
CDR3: ASSKPRAQGETQY

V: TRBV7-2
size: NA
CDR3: ASSEGLAVYEQY

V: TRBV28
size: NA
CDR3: ASTPGGSYEQY

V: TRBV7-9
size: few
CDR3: ASSRSGNEQF

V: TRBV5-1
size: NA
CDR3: ASSPTSGIGGELF

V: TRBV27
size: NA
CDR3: ASSLGTGFSGNTIY

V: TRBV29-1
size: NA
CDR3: SVEAGAWDEQY

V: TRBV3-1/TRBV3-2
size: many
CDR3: ASSPGTVWTVEGTSFQGTQY

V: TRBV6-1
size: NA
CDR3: ASSEARGGGSPLH

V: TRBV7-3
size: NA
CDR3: ASSSSGRAGSNEQF

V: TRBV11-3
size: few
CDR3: ASSLGTGTGYDEQY